The 24 T cell receptor beta chains reported below all come from one sample, sequenced in a study of cytomegalovirus exposure and HLA in healthy donors. Vbeta (60) and Jbeta (13) primers were used in the PCR. Libraries were prepared by immunoSEQ multiplex PCR; TCRdb keeps only in-frame clonotypes and omits some of them. The sample includes about 180,000 clones, more than 65% seen only once; the top ten take about 1.3%. Specimen: PBMCs. All receptors derive from a man in his thirties or forties in good health and CMV-seronegative.

The chain couples TRBV5-1 to TRBJ2-5, with 7 bases identical to TRBD1. J gave up 1 base and V 4 bases, and 4 bases lay outside the gene matches. CDR1 and CDR2 (germline): SGHRS, YFSETQ. The CDR3 spans 14 residues. DNA for the CDR3: TGCGCCAGCAGCCTCGGGACAGCCCAAGAGACCCAGTACTTC. Amino acids: CASSLGTAQETQYF.

This clone is a singleton in its sample. The V and J genes are TRBV11-2 and TRBJ2-5, with TRBD2 identical over 10 bases. The J call is doubtful: the DNA matches TRBJ2-7 better. CDR3 size: 16 residues. The germline V gene encodes CDR1 SGHAT and CDR2 FQNNGV. CDR3 protein: CASSPIQREGRYEQYF. Written as DNA, the CDR3 is TGTGCCAGCAGCCCCATTCAGCGGGAGGGACGCTACGAGCAGTACTTC.

The chain is built from TRBV7-9 and TRBJ2-5; 9 bases line up with TRBD1. V shed 5 bases and J 4 bases; nucleotides not matched to a gene: 5. The CDR3 length is 14 residues. Germline lookup yields CDR1 SEHNR and CDR2 FQNEAQ (reference sequence). The CDR3 protein is CASSKDRGGETQYF. DNA for the CDR3: TGTGCCAGCAGCAAGGACAGGGGAGGAGAGACCCAGTACTTC. Full variable domain (remainder filled in from reference TRBV7-9 and TRBJ2-5): DTGVSQNPRHKITKRGQNVTFRCDPISEHNRLYWYRQTLGQGPEFLTYFQNEAQLEKSRLLSDRFSAERPKGSFSTLEIQRTEQGDSAMYLCASSKDRGGETQYFGPGTRLLVL.

CDR3 sequence (DNA): TGTGCCAGCAGCACCCGACTAGCGGCTGTCAATGAGCAGTTCTTC. Its protein is CASSTRLAAVNEQFF. The rearrangement links TRBV9 to TRBJ2-1, with 9 bases aligning to TRBD2. Germline V gene data show CDR1 as SGDLS and CDR2 as YYNGEE. J was trimmed by 6 bases and V by 4 bases; bases with no gene match: 8. This CDR3 is 15 amino acids long.

The chain uses TRBV15 and TRBJ2-5; D unresolved. Germline V gene lookup returns CDR1 LNHNV and CDR2 YYDKDF (reference sequence). CDR3 length: 14 amino acids. V was cut by 3 bases and J by 1 base, with 9 bases left in between. The CDR3 loop reads CATSREWSQETQYF. Here the CDR3 DNA reads TGTGCCACCAGCAGGGAGTGGAGCCAAGAGACCCAGTACTTC.

The chain links TRBV19 to TRBJ1-1; tentative D call: TRBD1 (5 bases). V gave up 8 bases and J gave up 5 bases, with 15 bases separating them. The CDR3 is made up of 13 amino acids. CDR1 and CDR2 (germline): LNHDA, SQIVND (reference sequence). The CDR3 DNA is TGTGCCAGTGCCCCGGGGGTGACGACTGAAGCTTTCTTT. It specifies CASAPGVTTEAFF.

This chain joins TRBV4-3 and TRBJ2-7; 10 positions agree with TRBD2. The germline gives CDR1 LGHNA, CDR2 YSLEER. The CDR3 extends over 15 amino acids. V gave up 4 bases and J gave up 7 bases; unmatched junction bases: 10. In DNA, the CDR3 is TGCGCCAGCAGCCGAGAAAGCGGGGGGGCCGGGGAGCAGTACTTC. The encoded protein is CASSRESGGAGEQYF.

The gene calls are TRBV6-5 and TRBJ1-1, with 9 bases identical to TRBD1. The length of the CDR3 is 15 residues. V was clipped by 4 bases and J by 11 bases; unmatched bases: 14. Per germline, CDR1 MNHEY and CDR2 SVGAGI. The DNA of the CDR3 is TGTGCCAGCAGTTCTCAGGACAGGGGCAGGCAGGCCGCTTTCTTT. Its translation: CASSSQDRGRQAAFF.

The chain links TRBV7-9 to TRBJ1-4; TRBD1 is a possible D gene (5 bases). The V end was cut by 1 base, the J end by 5 bases, with 11 bases between. This CDR3 spans 15 amino acids. Germline-derived CDR1 and CDR2 are SEHNR and FQNEAQ (reference sequence). The CDR3 is CASSLEGVENEKLFF. The CDR3, as DNA: TGTGCCAGCAGCTTAGAAGGGGTAGAGAATGAAAAACTGTTTTTT. Full variable domain (outside the CDR3, taken from reference TRBV7-9 and TRBJ1-4): DTGVSQNPRHKITKRGQNVTFRCDPISEHNRLYWYRQTLGQGPEFLTYFQNEAQLEKSRLLSDRFSAERPKGSFSTLEIQRTEQGDSAMYLCASSLEGVENEKLFFGSGTQLSVL.

This clone was picked up a small number of times. CDR3 nucleotides: TGTGCCTGGGGGGAGGATGAAAAACTGTTTTTT. This encodes CAWGEDEKLFF. This chain joins TRBV30 and TRBJ1-4; no reliable D call. The CDR3 is 11 amino acids. Germline-derived CDR1 and CDR2 are GTSNPN and SVGIG (reference sequence). V was cut by 5 bases and J by 6 bases, with 7 bases left in between.

This rearrangement joins TRBV5-1 to TRBJ2-1, with a weak D call TRBD2 (5 bases). V lost 4 bases to trimming and J lost 9 bases, with 11 bases between them. The germline CDR1 and CDR2 sequences are SGHRS and YFSETQ. The CDR3 is 12 amino acids. CDR3 DNA sequence: TGCGCCAGCAGCAGACTCGAGGGTGAGCAGTTCTTC. Its translation: CASSRLEGEQFF.

V usage is TRBV4-1 and J usage is TRBJ2-7; the match to TRBD2 covers 12 bases. Looked up from germline, CDR1 is MGHRA and CDR2 is YSYEKL. The ends lost 2 bases at V and 3 bases at J; junction bases unmatched: 2. CDR3 size: 15 residues. The CDR3 coding sequence is TGCGCCAGCAGCCAATCACTAGCGGGGGGCTACGAGCAGTACTTC. This gives the protein CASSQSLAGGYEQYF.

This clone was found once. The genes are TRBV6-5 and TRBJ2-7; D is perhaps TRBD2 (5 bases). The CDR3 totals 12 residues. Trimming cost V 2 bases and J 4 bases, with 6 bases left between them. Germline V gives CDR1 MNHEY, CDR2 SVGAGI. DNA for the CDR3: TGTGCCAGCAGTTACCGGGGTTACGAGCAGTACTTC. This sequence encodes CASSYRGYEQYF.

The genes are TRBV11-2 and TRBJ2-2; perhaps TRBD2 as D (6 bases). The V gene's germline CDR1 is SGHAT and CDR2 FQNNGV. Trimming took 7 bases from V and 6 from J, leaving 12 bases between them. The CDR3 is 13 amino acids. The CDR3 sequence is CASISREAGELFF. CDR3 nucleotides: TGTGCCAGCATTTCCAGGGAGGCCGGGGAGCTGTTTTTT.

This chain connects TRBV4-3 to TRBJ2-7, with TRBD1 matching over 8 bases. The V gene's germline CDR1 is LGHNA and CDR2 YSLEER. Unmatched junction bases numbered 12, after V lost 0 bases and J lost 5 bases. This CDR3 has 17 amino acids. This CDR3 reads CASSQDPPGGGTNEQYF. The CDR3 nucleotides read TGCGCCAGCAGCCAAGACCCCCCAGGGGGCGGAACCAACGAGCAGTACTTC.

The V and J genes are TRBV15 and TRBJ2-7; 7 bases agree with TRBD2. CDR1 is LNHNV and CDR2 is YYDKDF in the germline V gene (reference sequence). The CDR3 consists of 15 residues. Trimming cost V 0 bases and J 3 bases; bases outside gene matches: 5. CDR3 bases: TGTGCCACCAGCAGAGATCGGGAGCGGGGCTACGAGCAGTACTTC. It codes for CATSRDRERGYEQYF.

This clone was counted a few times. This chain uses TRBV15 with TRBJ1-5; D call uncertain. Germline V CDR1 and CDR2: LNHNV, YYDKDF (reference sequence). The CDR3 runs to 14 residues. Deletions cut 0 bases from V and 1 base from J, with 4 bases between. This CDR3 is CATSRDPSNQPQHF. In nucleotides, the CDR3 is TGTGCCACCAGCAGAGATCCGAGCAATCAGCCCCAGCATTTT.

The chain recombines TRBV28 with TRBJ2-2, with 14 bases identical to TRBD2. This CDR3 has 19 amino acids. Germline V gene data show CDR1 as MDHEN and CDR2 as SYDVKM. J was trimmed by 3 bases and V by 2 bases; bases with no gene match: 8. The CDR3 here is CASSLGAWTSGRYTGELFF. CDR3 in DNA: TGTGCCAGCAGTTTAGGAGCTTGGACTAGCGGGAGGTACACCGGGGAGCTGTTTTTT.

The chain joins TRBV9 to TRBJ1-5, with D perhaps TRBD1 (5 bases). The germline CDR1 and CDR2 sequences are SGDLS and YYNGEE. The CDR3 has 15 amino acids. The V gene lost 0 bases and the J gene lost 3 bases, with 10 bases spanning the gap. The CDR3 DNA sequence: TGTGCCAGCAGCGTAGGTGGAGGGGACAATCAGCCCCAGCATTTT. Amino acids: CASSVGGGDNQPQHF.

The chain combines TRBV15 with TRBJ1-3, with 8 positions matching TRBD1. This CDR3 is 14 amino acids long. Trimming at V came to 5 bases and at J to 2 bases, leaving 2 bases not matched to a gene. CDR1 and CDR2 (germline): LNHNV, YYDKDF (reference sequence). Written as DNA, the CDR3 is TGTGCCACCAGCCAGGGGGCAGCTGGAAACACCATATATTTT. Translation gives CATSQGAAGNTIYF.

This chain joins TRBV6-1 and TRBJ2-7, with 11 positions matching TRBD2. The CDR3 runs 14 residues. Germline CDR1 and CDR2: MNHNS and SASEGT. Trimming took 5 bases from V and 5 from J; bases not matched to a gene: 5. The CDR3 DNA is TGTGCCAGCAGTAAACTAGCGGGAGTGCACGAGCAGTACTTC. It codes for CASSKLAGVHEQYF.

The chain combines TRBV20-1 with TRBJ2-5; D is unclear. This CDR3 is 11 amino acids long. With 7 bases removed from V and 4 bases from J, the gap between germline ends came to 10 bases. Germline V gives CDR1 DFQATT, CDR2 SNEGSKA (reference sequence). The CDR3 DNA reads as TGCAGTGGAGCGATCGCAGAGACCCAGTACTTC. Translating gives CSGAIAETQYF.

This clone was counted once. This chain connects TRBV7-2 to TRBJ2-7; D not certain. V gave up 4 bases and J gave up 1 base, with 5 bases separating them. There are 12 residues in the CDR3. In germline, CDR1 is SGHTA, CDR2 FQGNSA. The CDR3 DNA is TGTGCCAGCAGCTCCGCGTCCTACGAGCAGTACTTC. Translated: CASSSASYEQYF.

The chain has TRBV5-6 and TRBJ1-6; weak D call: TRBD1 (6 bases). The V gene lost 4 bases and the J gene lost 8 bases, with 13 bases spanning the gap. The CDR3 is 14 residues long. In germline, CDR1 is SGHDT, CDR2 YYEEEE. This CDR3 is CASSTWGRHSPLHF. The CDR3 coding sequence is TGTGCCAGCAGCACGTGGGGGCGTCATTCACCCCTCCACTTT.